These 32 T cell receptor beta chains originate from one sample sequenced in a study of blood T cell repertoires in COVID-19. Profiling relied on immunoSEQ multiplex PCR, and the TCRdb table lists in-frame clones only, not all of them. The sample contains about 60,000 clones, approximately 80% of which appear only once. Source material: peripheral blood. The receptor set was obtained from a man between 25 and 39 years old with COVID-19, enrolled during active disease.

The V gene is TRBV28, the J gene TRBJ1-2; D is possibly TRBD1 (6 bases). From germline, CDR1 is MDHEN and CDR2 SYDVKM. V gave up 3 bases and J gave up 2 bases, with 10 bases separating them. This CDR3 region has 14 residues. The chain's CDR3 is CASSFHGTNYGYTF. The CDR3 DNA reads as TGTGCCAGCAGTTTTCATGGGACAAACTATGGCTACACCTTC.

This chain links TRBV9 with TRBJ2-5, with D perhaps matching TRBD1 (6 bases). V was cut by 0 bases and J by 1 base, with 10 bases left in between. The CDR3 runs 15 residues. Germline CDR1 and CDR2: SGDLS and YYNGEE. The CDR3: CASSVGGRPQETQYF. The CDR3 DNA reads as TGTGCCAGCAGCGTAGGGGGGCGCCCCCAAGAGACCCAGTACTTC.

The genes are TRBV27 and TRBJ2-7, with D perhaps matching TRBD2 (6 bases). CDR1 MNHEY and CDR2 SMNVEV come from the germline V gene (reference sequence). The V end lost 11 bases, the J end lost 1 base, and 21 bases lay between the germline ends. The CDR3 loop spans 15 amino acids. CDR3 nucleotides: TGTGCCTCCAGGGTGGAGGGATACGGATCCTACGAGCAGTACTTC. Amino acids: CASRVEGYGSYEQYF.

This clone occurred a few times. The chain links TRBV12-1 to TRBJ1-1. TRBV12-1 is an annotated pseudogene. This CDR3 is built from 12 residues. CDR3 sequence reads: CASSFERTEAFF. The CDR3 DNA sequence: TGTGCCAGCAGCTTTGAGCGGACTGAAGCTTTCTTT.

This clone has only a few counts. The chain couples TRBV6-5 to TRBJ2-5; 10 positions agree with TRBD1. Germline loops: CDR1 MNHEY, CDR2 SVGAGI. V was pared by 2 bases and J by 4 bases, with 4 bases of the junction left unmatched. The CDR3 length is 15 residues. The CDR3 sequence: CASSYDWDRGETQYF. CDR3 bases: TGTGCCAGCAGTTACGATTGGGACAGGGGAGAGACCCAGTACTTC.

The chain is built from TRBV25-1 and TRBJ2-1; the match to TRBD2 covers 7 bases. The CDR3 totals 15 residues. After removal of 7 bases from V and 4 bases from J, the junction contained 10 bases not matched to a gene. Per the germline V gene, CDR1 is MGHDK and CDR2 is SYGVNS. CDR3 bases: TGTGCCAGCACGGGGACTACCCTTAATTACAATGAGCAGTTCTTC. This encodes CASTGTTLNYNEQFF.

Only a few counts were recorded for this clone. The rearrangement links TRBV30 to TRBJ2-7; D might be TRBD2 (5 bases). This CDR3 spans 16 amino acids. Germline assignment: CDR1 GTSNPN and CDR2 SVGIG (reference sequence). V dropped 0 bases and J dropped 0 bases, with 15 bases sitting between them. As DNA, the CDR3 is TGTGCCTGGAGTGTACAGAGAGGGAAGAGCTCCTACGAGCAGTACTTC. Protein sequence: CAWSVQRGKSSYEQYF.

This clone was seen only a few times. This chain connects TRBV9 to TRBJ1-1; the D gene is possibly TRBD1 (5 bases). This CDR3 comprises 15 residues. Trimming removed 0 bases from V and 0 bases from J, with 9 bases in between. Per the germline V gene, CDR1 is SGDLS and CDR2 is YYNGEE. The CDR3 region has the DNA TGTGCCAGCAGCGTAGTGGACAACCTGAACACTGAAGCTTTCTTT. This encodes CASSVVDNLNTEAFF.

V is TRBV11-2 and J is TRBJ1-2, with D hard to call. The CDR3 length is 14 residues. Germline assignment: CDR1 SGHAT and CDR2 FQNNGV. V was clipped by 0 bases and J by 0 bases, with 5 bases between them. The DNA for the CDR3 is TGTGCCAGCAGCTTAGATTATACTAACTATGGCTACACCTTC. Translated: CASSLDYTNYGYTF.

This chain joins TRBV7-2 and TRBJ1-1, with TRBD1 identical over 7 bases. The CDR3 covers 14 residues. J gave up 8 bases and V 5 bases, and 11 bases lay outside the gene matches. CDR1 and CDR2 from the germline V gene are SGHTA and FQGNSA. The CDR3 DNA sequence: TGTGCCAGCAGCCTTTGGGACAGTCCGCGGGAAGCTTTCTTT. Residues: CASSLWDSPREAFF.

The chain carries TRBV6-5 and TRBJ2-5, with 8 bases aligning to TRBD1. The CDR3 runs 14 residues. Germline V gives CDR1 MNHEY, CDR2 SVGAGI. V dropped 6 bases and J dropped 5; count of bases not matched to a gene: 8. This CDR3 is CASSFGQGRETQYF. CDR3 DNA sequence: TGTGCCAGCAGCTTCGGACAGGGCAGGGAGACCCAGTACTTC.

The genes are TRBV4-3 and TRBJ2-5; a possible D gene is TRBD2 (7 bases). This CDR3 has 15 residues. Trimming left V 1 base short and J 5 bases short, with 14 bases between. CDR1 is LGHNA and CDR2 is YSLEER in the germline V gene. CDR3 sequence: CASSQGTGRGETQYF. CDR3 DNA: TGCGCCAGCAGCCAAGGAACAGGGAGGGGGGAGACCCAGTACTTC.

This rearrangement joins TRBV27 to TRBJ2-2; 8 nucleotides align to TRBD1. CDR3 length equals 15 residues. J gave up 7 bases and V 5 bases, and 9 bases lay outside the gene matches. In germline, CDR1 is MNHEY, CDR2 SMNVEV (reference sequence). The CDR3 DNA reads TGTGCCAGCAGTCCCAAAGCAGGGGGCATCGGGGAGCTGTTTTTT. It yields the protein CASSPKAGGIGELFF.

This chain links TRBV10-2 with TRBJ2-1, with D possibly being TRBD2 (5 bases). CDR1 is WSHSY, CDR2 SAAADI, per germline. V was trimmed by 3 bases and J by 12 bases, leaving 12 bases between them. This CDR3 region has 12 residues. In DNA form, the CDR3 reads TGCGCCAGCAGTGACTTGGGGAGTTGGCAGTTCTTC. Protein product: CASSDLGSWQFF.

The rearrangement uses TRBV10-2 and TRBJ2-7; 8 bases align to TRBD1. The trim removed 6 bases at V and 5 bases at J, leaving 6 bases unmatched. The CDR3 loop spans 13 amino acids. In germline, CDR1 is WSHSY, CDR2 SAAADI. CDR3 DNA sequence: TGCGCCAGCAGCTCGGACAGGGCGAACGAGCAGTACTTC. Residues: CASSSDRANEQYF.

V gene TRBV6-5 combines with J gene TRBJ1-3; D unclear. This CDR3 region has 15 residues. V was pared by 0 bases and J by 0 bases, with 6 bases between. Germline CDR1 and CDR2: MNHEY and SVGAGI. CDR3 amino acids: CASSYSFNSGNTIYF. CDR3 in DNA: TGTGCCAGCAGTTACTCGTTCAACTCTGGAAACACCATATATTTT.

V usage is TRBV9 and J usage is TRBJ1-1; 8 bases are a match to TRBD1. After removal of 3 bases from V and 5 bases from J, the junction contained 6 bases not matched to a gene. The CDR3 totals 14 residues. Germline CDR1 reads SGDLS; CDR2 reads YYNGEE. The CDR3 reads CASSADRGGTEAFF. CDR3 sequence (DNA): TGTGCCAGCAGCGCCGACAGGGGAGGTACTGAAGCTTTCTTT. The full variable domain, rest sourced from reference TRBV9 and TRBJ1-1, is DSGVTQTPKHLITATGQRVTLRCSPRSGDLSVYWYQQSLDQGLQFLIQYYNGEERAKGNILERFSAQQFPDLHSELNLSSLELGDSALYFCASSADRGGTEAFFGQGTRLTVV.

The V and J genes are TRBV7-9 and TRBJ1-2, with D perhaps matching TRBD1 (5 bases). The CDR3 sequence is 13 residues long. V was shortened by 2 bases and J by 6 bases, with 10 bases between the two germline ends. Germline V gives CDR1 SEHNR, CDR2 FQNEAQ (reference sequence). CDR3: CASSLYAGDGYTF. Written as DNA, the CDR3 is TGTGCCAGCAGCTTATACGCGGGGGATGGCTACACCTTC.

By share of the sample, this clone is medium-sized. The gene calls are TRBV4-1 and TRBJ1-4, with TRBD1 identical over 7 bases. The CDR3 totals 17 residues. V was clipped by 0 bases and J by 8 bases; unmatched bases: 12. In germline, CDR1 is MGHRA, CDR2 YSYEKL. This chain's CDR3 is CASSQERETGLGEKLFF. For the CDR3, the DNA is TGCGCCAGCAGCCAAGAAAGGGAGACAGGGCTGGGGGAAAAACTGTTTTTT.

The chain carries TRBV4-2 and TRBJ1-4; 7 nucleotides agree with TRBD1. The CDR3 has 16 residues. Germline CDR1 LGHNA, CDR2 YNFKEQ. Losses at the gene ends were 4 bases for V and 5 bases for J; bases not matched to a gene: 10. The CDR3 reads CASSPEGARGNEKLFF. CDR3 nucleotide sequence: TGTGCCAGCAGCCCGGAGGGGGCGCGAGGAAATGAAAAACTGTTTTTT.

The J gene is TRBJ2-7, the V gene TRBV10-3; 9 bases map to TRBD1. The junction had 7 bases not matched to a gene; V was cut back by 0 bases and J by 4 bases. The V gene's germline CDR1 is ENHRY and CDR2 SYGVKD. This CDR3 has 16 residues. CDR3 loop: CAISESTRTGVYEQYF. CDR3 nucleotide sequence: TGTGCCATCAGTGAGTCAACGAGGACAGGGGTGTACGAGCAGTACTTC.

V usage is TRBV28 and J usage is TRBJ1-3; 7 bases match TRBD1. The germline V gene encodes CDR1 MDHEN and CDR2 SYDVKM. Trimming cost V 4 bases and J 1 base; bases outside gene matches: 7. CDR3 size: 16 residues. This CDR3 reads CASSSWDRPSGNTIYF. The DNA for the CDR3 is TGTGCCAGCAGTTCCTGGGACAGACCTTCTGGAAACACCATATATTTT.

V gene TRBV28 combines with J gene TRBJ2-5, with D possibly matching TRBD2 (6 bases). The V end was cut by 7 bases, the J end by 1 base, with 22 bases between. The CDR3 runs to 17 residues. Germline V gene sequence: CDR1 MDHEN, CDR2 SYDVKM. The DNA of the CDR3 is TGTGCCAGCACCCCGGGGCTGAATAGCGGTCCCCAAGAGACCCAGTACTTC. This gives the protein CASTPGLNSGPQETQYF.

This clone was seen many times. The rearrangement uses TRBV11-3 and TRBJ2-7; 8 positions match TRBD2. The CDR3 runs to 15 residues. Germline lookup yields CDR1 SGHNT and CDR2 YENEEA. J gave up 3 bases and V 2 bases, and 6 bases lay outside the gene matches. DNA for the CDR3: TGTGCCAGCAGCTTAATAGGGACTAGTTACTACGAGCAGTACTTC. Residues: CASSLIGTSYYEQYF. Full variable domain (rest looked up from reference TRBV11-3 and TRBJ2-7): EAGVVQSPRYKIIEKKQPVAFWCNPISGHNTLYWYLQNLGQGPELLIRYENEEAVDDSQLPKDRFSAERLKGVDSTLKIQPAELGDSAVYLCASSLIGTSYYEQYFGPGTRLTVT.

The chain recombines TRBV6-5 with TRBJ1-6; a possible D gene is TRBD1 (5 bases). Germline CDR1 MNHEY, CDR2 SVGAGI. This CDR3 comprises 15 residues. The V end was cut by 2 bases, the J end by 9 bases, with 14 bases between. The CDR3 is CASSYTGGGSSPLHF. DNA of the CDR3: TGTGCCAGCAGTTACACGGGGGGAGGGAGTTCACCCCTCCACTTT.

The genes are TRBV7-3 and TRBJ2-3, with 7 positions matching TRBD1. This CDR3 spans 15 amino acids. Germline V lookup: CDR1 SGHTA, CDR2 FQGTGA. V lost 5 bases and J lost 4; bases outside the gene matches: 9. For the CDR3, the DNA is TGTGCCAGCAGCAACCCCCGACAGGGCGCAGATACGCAGTATTTT. It translates to CASSNPRQGADTQYF.

Here the CDR3 DNA reads TGTGCCAGCAGCCCCGAAGTTACTAGCGGGGTAAACTCCTACGAGCAGTACTTC. Translation: CASSPEVTSGVNSYEQYF. The chain employs TRBV5-4 and TRBJ2-7, with TRBD2 matching over 10 bases. The CDR3 extends over 18 amino acids. V lost 4 bases to trimming and J lost 0 bases; unmatched junction nucleotides: 13. From germline, CDR1 is SGHNT and CDR2 YYREEE (reference sequence).

The gene calls are TRBV19 and TRBJ2-5, with 8 bases aligning to TRBD2. Trimming cost V 7 bases and J 8 bases; bases outside gene matches: 12. CDR3 length: 14 residues. The germline V gene has CDR1 LNHDA and CDR2 SQIVND (reference sequence). In nucleotides, the CDR3 is TGTGCCAGTAACCCCGGGGGGGCCAGAGGCACCCAGTACTTC. It encodes CASNPGGARGTQYF.

The V and J genes are TRBV3-1 (or the pseudogene TRBV3-2) and TRBJ1-1; D perhaps matches TRBD1 (5 bases). The germline gives CDR1 LGHDT, CDR2 YNNKEL (reference sequence). This CDR3 contains 14 residues. Trimming pared 4 bases from V and 1 base from J, leaving 10 bases between. The CDR3 bases are TGTGCCAGCAGCCCTTCGGACAAGAACACTGAAGCTTTCTTT. Translating it yields CASSPSDKNTEAFF.

This clone was picked up a small number of times. V is TRBV6-1 and J is TRBJ2-6; D might be TRBD2 (7 bases). V was shortened by 2 bases and J by 3 bases, with 11 bases between the two germline ends. Germline assignment: CDR1 MNHNS and CDR2 SASEGT. This CDR3 is built from 16 residues. The CDR3: CASSEKGGDGANVLTF. CDR3 sequence (DNA): TGTGCCAGCAGTGAAAAAGGGGGGGATGGGGCCAACGTCCTGACTTTC.

The chain combines TRBV7-2 with TRBJ1-3; D uncertain. The CDR3 length is 16 residues. Germline loops: CDR1 SGHTA, CDR2 FQGNSA. The germline V and J ends were trimmed by 6 bases and 4 bases, with 19 bases remaining between them. Here the CDR3 reads CASRQGSSEPGNTIYF. The CDR3, as DNA: TGTGCCAGCAGACAAGGTAGCTCCGAACCCGGAAACACCATATATTTT.

This chain connects TRBV30 to TRBJ1-1, with D perhaps TRBD1 (5 bases). V shed 4 bases and J shed 10 bases, with 13 bases lying between them. Germline values: CDR1 GTSNPN, CDR2 SVGIG (reference sequence). The CDR3 consists of 11 residues. CDR3 amino acids: CAWTQGVGAFF. The CDR3 DNA follows: TGTGCCTGGACCCAAGGGGTTGGAGCTTTCTTT.